Sequencing of this T cell receptor (beta chain) was carried out in a study of monozygotic twins with inflammatory bowel disease. As to this clonotype: Its antigen is still unknown.

Germline CDR1 MNHNS, CDR2 SASEGT. CDR3 length equals 16 residues. TCRdb derives one entry per CDR3 protein from the 5' RACE reads, leaving out DNA. The repertoire shows more than 300,000 distinct CDR3 sequences; the top ten hold 5% to 6%. Study-wide results and limits: IBD patients showed reduced TCRbeta diversity (inverse Simpson) versus healthy co-twins. Since immunosuppressive treatments differed, patient repertoires may have gained added variability.

For every donor, one blood sample of about 2.5 ml was drawn. Whole blood that had not undergone T cell sorting provided the isolated total RNA. The sample consisted of blood. The receptor comes from a human donor with ulcerative colitis or Crohn's disease, or a healthy co-twin of an affected twin (not recorded which). The chain couples TRBV6-1 to TRBJ2-1. Here the CDR3 reads CASSKQASSSYNEQFF.